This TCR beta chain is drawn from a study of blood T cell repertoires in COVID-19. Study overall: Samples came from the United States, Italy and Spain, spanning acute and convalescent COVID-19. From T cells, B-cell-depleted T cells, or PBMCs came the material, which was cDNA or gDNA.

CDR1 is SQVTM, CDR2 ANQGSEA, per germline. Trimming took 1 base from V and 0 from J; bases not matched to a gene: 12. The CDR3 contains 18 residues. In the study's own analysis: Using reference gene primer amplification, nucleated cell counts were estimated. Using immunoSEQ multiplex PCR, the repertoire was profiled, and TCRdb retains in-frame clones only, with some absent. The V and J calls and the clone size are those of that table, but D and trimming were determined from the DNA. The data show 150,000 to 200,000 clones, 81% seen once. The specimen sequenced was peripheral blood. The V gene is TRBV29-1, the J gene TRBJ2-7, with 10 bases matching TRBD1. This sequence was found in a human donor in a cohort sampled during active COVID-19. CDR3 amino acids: CSVEASTGGPWISYEQYF. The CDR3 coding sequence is TGCAGCGTTGAAGCCTCGACAGGGGGCCCGTGGATCTCCTACGAGCAGTACTTC.